This T cell receptor beta chain is from a study of OX40 agonist ivuxolimab in advanced cancers. Study as a whole: Every 2 weeks, patients got intravenous ivuxolimab at one of six dose levels (0.01-10 mg/kg). Aged 23 to 79 with a mean of 60 years, they were roughly 83% male.

Regarding the study as a whole: Some patients without response likewise showed low normalized clonal expansion.

CDR3 length: 15 amino acids. The ends were cut back, 4 bases at V and 6 bases at J, with 18 bases in the middle. Germline-derived CDR1 and CDR2 are MNHEY and SMNVEV (reference sequence). Notes on this clone: What it recognizes is unknown.

Generated by immunoSEQ multiplex PCR, the TCRdb table keeps only in-frame clones and is missing some. The table shows some 45,000 clones, with roughly 90% occurring only once. The V and J genes are TRBV27 and TRBJ1-1; D is perhaps TRBD1 (5 bases). Sequencing used CD4+ or CD8+ T cells sorted from blood, obtained in a trial of the OX40 agonist ivuxolimab. This receptor was identified in an adult with an advanced solid tumor such as melanoma, head and neck, liver or kidney cancer. The CDR3 region is CASSYAPGGWAEAFF. CDR3 in DNA: TGTGCCAGCAGTTATGCCCCGGGGGGGTGGGCTGAAGCTTTCTTT.